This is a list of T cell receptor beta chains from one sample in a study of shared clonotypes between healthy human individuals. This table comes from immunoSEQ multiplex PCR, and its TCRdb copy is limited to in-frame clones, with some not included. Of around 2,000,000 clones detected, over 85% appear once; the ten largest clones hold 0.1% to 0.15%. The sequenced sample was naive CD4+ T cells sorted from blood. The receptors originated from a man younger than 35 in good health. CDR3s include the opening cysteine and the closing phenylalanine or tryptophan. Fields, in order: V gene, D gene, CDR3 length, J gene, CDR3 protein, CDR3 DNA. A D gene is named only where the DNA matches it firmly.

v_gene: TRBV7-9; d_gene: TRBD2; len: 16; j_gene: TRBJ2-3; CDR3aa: CASSFKMTSTTDTQYF; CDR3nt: TGTGCCAGCAGCTTTAAAATGACTAGCACCACAGATACGCAGTATTTT
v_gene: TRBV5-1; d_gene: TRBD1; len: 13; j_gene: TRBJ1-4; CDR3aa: CASSLALTGKLFF; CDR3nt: TGCGCCAGCAGCTTGGCCCTGACAGGGAAACTGTTTTTT
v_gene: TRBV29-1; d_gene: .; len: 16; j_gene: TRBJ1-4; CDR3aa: CSVSGQQYATNEKLFF; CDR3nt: TGCAGCGTTTCCGGGCAGCAGTATGCAACTAATGAAAAACTGTTTTTT
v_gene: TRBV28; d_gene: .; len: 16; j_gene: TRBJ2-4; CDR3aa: CASSLWGALAKNIQYF; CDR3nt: TGTGCCAGCAGTTTATGGGGGGCCTTGGCCAAAAACATTCAGTACTTC
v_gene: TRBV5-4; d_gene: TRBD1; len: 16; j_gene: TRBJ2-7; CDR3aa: CASTRTGTGNSYEQYF; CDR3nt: TGTGCCAGCACCCGAACCGGGACAGGCAACTCCTACGAGCAGTACTTC
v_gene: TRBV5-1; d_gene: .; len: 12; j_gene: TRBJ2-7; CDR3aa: CASSLATNEQYF; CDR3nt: TGCGCCAGCAGCTTGGCCACCAACGAGCAGTACTTC
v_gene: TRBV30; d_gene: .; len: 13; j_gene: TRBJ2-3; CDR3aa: CAWRPALTDTQYF; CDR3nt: TGTGCCTGGAGACCGGCACTCACAGATACGCAGTATTTT
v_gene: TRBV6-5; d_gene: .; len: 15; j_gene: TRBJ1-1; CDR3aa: CASSYSVQVRTEAFF; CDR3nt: TGTGCCAGCAGTTACTCAGTCCAGGTTCGGACTGAAGCTTTCTTT
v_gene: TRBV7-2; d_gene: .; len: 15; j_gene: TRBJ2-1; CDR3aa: CASSYRDSSYNEQFF; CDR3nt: TGTGCCAGCAGCTACCGGGACTCCTCCTACAATGAGCAGTTCTTC
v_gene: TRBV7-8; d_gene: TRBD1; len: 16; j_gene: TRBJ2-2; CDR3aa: CASSPRDSPNTGELFF; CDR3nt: TGTGCCAGCAGCCCCCGGGACAGCCCGAACACCGGGGAGCTGTTTTTT
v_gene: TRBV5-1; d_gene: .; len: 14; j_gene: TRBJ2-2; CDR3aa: CASSLQSGAGELFF; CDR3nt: TGCGCCAGCAGCTTGCAATCAGGGGCCGGGGAGCTGTTTTTT
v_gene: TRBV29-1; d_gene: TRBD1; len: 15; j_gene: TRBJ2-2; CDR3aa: CSVLGDRSSTGELFF; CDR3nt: TGCAGCGTCCTGGGGGACAGAAGCAGCACCGGGGAGCTGTTTTTT
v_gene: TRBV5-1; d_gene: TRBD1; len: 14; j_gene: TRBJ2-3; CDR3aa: CASSDPQGADTQYF; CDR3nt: TGCGCCAGCAGCGACCCCCAGGGGGCAGATACGCAGTATTTT
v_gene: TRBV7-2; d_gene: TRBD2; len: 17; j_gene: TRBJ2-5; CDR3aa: CASSLRTSGGVGETQYF; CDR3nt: TGTGCCAGCAGCTTACGGACTAGCGGGGGGGTCGGGGAGACCCAGTACTTC
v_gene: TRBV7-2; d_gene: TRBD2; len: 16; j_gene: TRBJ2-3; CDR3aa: CASSLGLAASTDTQYF; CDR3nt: TGTGCCAGCAGCTTAGGACTAGCGGCTAGCACAGATACGCAGTATTTT
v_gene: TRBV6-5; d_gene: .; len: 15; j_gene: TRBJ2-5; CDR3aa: CASSYSQLGKETQYF; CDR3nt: TGTGCCAGCAGTTACTCGCAACTAGGGAAAGAGACCCAGTACTTC
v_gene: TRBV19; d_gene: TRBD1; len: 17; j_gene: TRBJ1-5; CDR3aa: CASSTLGQGTGNQPQHF; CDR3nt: TGTGCCAGTAGTACTTTGGGACAGGGCACCGGCAATCAGCCCCAGCATTTT
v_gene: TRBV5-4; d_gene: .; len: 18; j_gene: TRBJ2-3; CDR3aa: CASSLVGRGGLNTDTQYF; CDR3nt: TGTGCCAGCAGCTTGGTGGGGAGAGGGGGACTTAACACAGATACGCAGTATTTT
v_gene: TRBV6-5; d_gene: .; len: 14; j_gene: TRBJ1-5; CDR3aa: CASSRDGFNQPQHF; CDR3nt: TGTGCCAGCAGCCGCGACGGGTTCAATCAGCCCCAGCATTTT